These T cell receptor beta chains were read from a single sample in a study of vaccination effects on CD4 cells after COVID-19. TCRdb's table, derived via immunoSEQ multiplex PCR, lists solely in-frame clones and lacks some. The sample has tens of thousands of clones, about 78% seen once. These TCRs are of unknown antigen specificity. The sequencing used CD4+ T cells from PBMCs cultured with HCoV-OC43 spike peptides, collected after COVID-19 vaccination. All receptors derive from a human donor who received a COVID-19 vaccine. Both conserved end residues are part of each CDR3. D genes are given only for firm matches. Only part of the rows carry a size: once, few, many, or a class if the clone is expanded.

d_call j_call clone_size v_call cdr3_nt cdr3_aa
. TRBJ1-6 . TRBV11-1 TGTGCCAGCAGCTTAGAGAGGGATTCACCCCTCCACTTT CASSLERDSPLHF
TRBD1 TRBJ2-3 . TRBV7-9 TGTGCCAGCAGCCCCGGACAGGGAGATACGCAGTATTTT CASSPGQGDTQYF
TRBD1 TRBJ1-4 few TRBV5-1 TGCGCCAGCAGTCGAGACAGGGCTAATGAAAAACTGTTTTTT CASSRDRANEKLFF
TRBD1 TRBJ2-3 . TRBV24-1 TGTGCCACCAGTGATCGGACAGGGGAGAGAGATACGCAGTATTTT CATSDRTGERDTQYF
. TRBJ2-3 . TRBV24-1 TGTGCCACCAGTGATTTGGGGGCAGGGTTCACAGATACGCAGTATTTT CATSDLGAGFTDTQYF
. TRBJ2-2 . TRBV4-1 TGCGCCAGCAGCCGAGGGCCGGAGAACACCGGGGAGCTGTTTTTT CASSRGPENTGELFF
. TRBJ2-1 . TRBV4-1 TGCGCCAGCAGCCAAGACCCAGCCAGCTCCTACAATGAGCAGTTCTTC CASSQDPASSYNEQFF
. TRBJ1-5 . TRBV6-2/TRBV6-3 TGTGCCAGCAGCCGCAGTTTCGTTCAGCCCCAGCATTTT CASSRSFVQPQHF
TRBD1 TRBJ2-1 . TRBV6-6 TGTGCCAGCAGTTACTCGGACAGGGGACCTAATGAGCAGTTCTTC CASSYSDRGPNEQFF
. TRBJ1-2 . TRBV4-3 TGCGCCAGCAGCCGCGATGAACAGGCGGGCTATGGCTACACCTTC CASSRDEQAGYGYTF
. TRBJ1-1 . TRBV4-1 TGCGCCAGCAGCCAAGATGAGAGGGGGAAGTCTGAAGCTTTCTTT CASSQDERGKSEAFF
TRBD1 TRBJ1-1 . TRBV29-1 TGCAGCGTTGATTGGGGACAGGCGAACACTGAAGCTTTCTTT CSVDWGQANTEAFF
TRBD1 TRBJ2-6 . TRBV5-6 TGTGCCAGCAGCTTACAGGGGACCGGGGCCAACGTCCTGACTTTC CASSLQGTGANVLTF
TRBD1 TRBJ2-3 few TRBV15 TGTGCCACCAGCAGAGTACAGGGGTTAGGTAGCACAGATACGCAGTATTTT CATSRVQGLGSTDTQYF
. TRBJ2-5 . TRBV9 TGTGCCAGCAGTGTAACAGAGACCCAAGAGACCCAGTACTTC CASSVTETQETQYF
TRBD1 TRBJ2-3 . TRBV6-5 TGTGCCAGCAGGACAGGGGGCACAGATACGCAGTATTTT CASRTGGTDTQYF
. TRBJ2-2 . TRBV30 TGTGCCTGGAGTGTACCAAGGGCCGGGTTCAACACCGGGGAGCTGTTTTTT CAWSVPRAGFNTGELFF
TRBD1 TRBJ1-2 medium-sized TRBV9 TGTGCCAGCAGCGCCACAGGACAGGGGAACTATGGCTACACCTTC CASSATGQGNYGYTF
. TRBJ2-3 . TRBV5-6 TGTGCCAGCAGCTTGGGGGGAGATACGCAGTATTTT CASSLGGDTQYF
. TRBJ1-5 . TRBV12-5 TGTGCTAGTGGTTTGGTAAATGACAGGTCGGGCAATCAGCCCCAGCATTTT CASGLVNDRSGNQPQHF
. TRBJ1-2 . TRBV7-9 TGTGCCAGCAGCTTATCGCGCGGGGCCAACTATGGCTACACCTTC CASSLSRGANYGYTF
. TRBJ1-5 . TRBV6-1 TGTGCCAGCAGTGAAGCTGGAGGGATTAGCAATCAGCCCCAGCATTTT CASSEAGGISNQPQHF
. TRBJ1-2 . TRBV28 TGTGCCAGCAGGGCGAATCGGGGACCCTATGGCTACACCTTC CASRANRGPYGYTF
. TRBJ1-3 . TRBV19 TGTGCCAGTAGGCCTCAGGGGCTGAGCTCTGGAAACACCATATATTTT CASRPQGLSSGNTIYF
TRBD1 TRBJ1-1 . TRBV5-1 TGCGCCAGCACCCTTGGGACAGGAAACACTGAAGCTTTCTTT CASTLGTGNTEAFF
TRBD1 TRBJ1-1 few TRBV6-5 TGTGCCAGCAGGGTACCACAGGGGGGCACTGAAGCTTTCTTT CASRVPQGGTEAFF
. TRBJ2-2 once TRBV5-6 TGTGCCAGCAGCACGGGGGACAGATGGACCGGGGAGCTGTTTTTT CASSTGDRWTGELFF
. TRBJ1-5 . TRBV7-8 TGTGCCAGCAGTTTACAGAGCAATCAGCCCCAGCATTTT CASSLQSNQPQHF
TRBD1 TRBJ1-1 once TRBV6-5 TGTGCCAGCCAAAGCATAAAGACAGGGGGCACTGAAGCTTTCTTT CASQSIKTGGTEAFF
. TRBJ2-2 . TRBV9 TGTGCCAGCAGCCCCAAGGGAGCGAACACCGGGGAGCTGTTTTTT CASSPKGANTGELFF
. TRBJ2-1 few TRBV5-4 TGTGCCAGCAGGGGCCCTTCGGGACGGGGTTTCGCTGAGCAGTTCTTC CASRGPSGRGFAEQFF
TRBD1 TRBJ2-5 once TRBV13 TGTGCCAGCAGCTCCAGACAGGGGTTTGAGACCCAGTACTTC CASSSRQGFETQYF
. TRBJ2-5 . TRBV5-4 TGTGCCAGCACCCCTTGGGGGGCAAATTTAAAAGAGACCCAGTACTTC CASTPWGANLKETQYF
. TRBJ1-2 . TRBV24-1 TGTGCCACCAGTGATTTAGGTAATGGCTACACCTTC CATSDLGNGYTF
. TRBJ1-1 . TRBV12-3/TRBV12-4 TGTGCCAGCAGTTTTGGGGTTCCTCCTGAAGCTTTCTTT CASSFGVPPEAFF
TRBD1 TRBJ1-3 . TRBV4-1 TGCGCCAGCAGCCAAGCGAATCTCGGGACAGCTGGAAACACCATATATTTT CASSQANLGTAGNTIYF
TRBD2 TRBJ2-1 . TRBV30 TGTGCCTGGAGTCCTCCTCGGACTAGCGGAGTCTCCTACAATGAGCAGTTCTTC CAWSPPRTSGVSYNEQFF
TRBD2 TRBJ2-1 . TRBV4-1 TGCGCCAGCAGCCCCCGCCAACTAGCGGGGGGCTACAATGAGCAGTTCTTC CASSPRQLAGGYNEQFF
. TRBJ1-1 . TRBV24-1 TGTGCCACCAGTGATTCTAAGAAAACTGAAGCTTTCTTT CATSDSKKTEAFF
TRBD1 TRBJ2-1 . TRBV2 TGTGCCAGCAGCTCTGGACAGGGGGCGAATGAGCAGTTCTTC CASSSGQGANEQFF
TRBD1 TRBJ1-3 . TRBV4-3 TGCGCCAGCAGCCAAGGGGTGACAGGGGCTGGAAACACCATATATTTT CASSQGVTGAGNTIYF
. TRBJ2-1 few TRBV6-2/TRBV6-3 TGTGCCAGCAGTGGCCGGGACACGTACAATGAGCAGTTCTTC CASSGRDTYNEQFF
. TRBJ2-5 . TRBV7-9 TGTGCCAGCAGCATTACAGGTGCGGGGGAGACCCAGTACTTC CASSITGAGETQYF
. TRBJ1-4 . TRBV6-5 TGTGCCAGCAATTTGGAACAGAGAGACGAAAAACTGTTTTTT CASNLEQRDEKLFF
. TRBJ2-1 . TRBV29-1 TGCAGCGTTGTACTCGGGACTCGACACAATGAGCAGTTCTTC CSVVLGTRHNEQFF
TRBD1 TRBJ1-5 . TRBV11-2 TGTGCCAGCAGCTCAGGACAGGGGGGAAATCAGCCCCAGCATTTT CASSSGQGGNQPQHF
. TRBJ2-4 . TRBV6-5 TGTGCCAGCAGTACCCCGAGGGAAAACATTCAGTACTTC CASSTPRENIQYF
. TRBJ1-2 . TRBV14 TGTGCCAGCAGCCAACAGGGTCAGTATGGCTACACCTTC CASSQQGQYGYTF
. TRBJ1-2 . TRBV2 TGTGCCAGCAGTGAACCCAGCTATGGCTACACCTTC CASSEPSYGYTF
. TRBJ1-6 few TRBV29-1 TGCAGCGTTCGGACGGGAGACTATAATTCACCCCTCCACTTT CSVRTGDYNSPLHF
. TRBJ1-6 once TRBV28 TGTGCCAGCACCCACAGGAGTGGTTCACCCCTCCACTTT CASTHRSGSPLHF
TRBD1 TRBJ1-5 . TRBV6-6 TGTGCCAGCAGTTACAATCTACAGGGGGGGATTCAGCCCCAGCATTTT CASSYNLQGGIQPQHF
. TRBJ1-2 . TRBV28 TGTGCCAGCTTTTCTGGCGGCCATGGCTACACCTTC CASFSGGHGYTF
. TRBJ2-3 . TRBV7-2 TGTGCCAGCGGCGTATCACGCACAGATACGCAGTATTTT CASGVSRTDTQYF
. TRBJ1-4 few TRBV6-5 TGTGCCAGCAGTTACGTCAGGGACGAGGGGAAACTGTTTTTT CASSYVRDEGKLFF
. TRBJ2-5 few TRBV25-1 TGTGCCAGCAGTGAATCCGGGTACCAAGAGACCCAGTACTTC CASSESGYQETQYF
. TRBJ1-5 once TRBV14 TGTGCCAGCAGCCAAGGGGACAATCAGCCCCAGCATTTT CASSQGDNQPQHF
TRBD1 TRBJ2-5 . TRBV5-1 TGCGCCAGCAGTTGGGGACAGGGGGTAGAGACCCAGTACTTC CASSWGQGVETQYF
TRBD2 TRBJ2-1 . TRBV5-1 TGCGCCAGCAGCCAGACGGTAGCGGGGGTCAATGAGCAGTTCTTC CASSQTVAGVNEQFF